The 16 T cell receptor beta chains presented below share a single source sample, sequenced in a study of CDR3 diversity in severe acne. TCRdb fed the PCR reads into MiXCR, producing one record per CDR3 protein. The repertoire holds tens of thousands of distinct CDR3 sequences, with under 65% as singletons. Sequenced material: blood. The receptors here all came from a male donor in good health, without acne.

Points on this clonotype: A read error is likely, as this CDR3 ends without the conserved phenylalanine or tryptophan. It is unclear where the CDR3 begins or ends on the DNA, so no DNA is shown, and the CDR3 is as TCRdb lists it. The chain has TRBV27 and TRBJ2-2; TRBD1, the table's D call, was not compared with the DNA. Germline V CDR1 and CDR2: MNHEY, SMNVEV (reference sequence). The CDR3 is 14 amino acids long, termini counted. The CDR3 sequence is CASSATGYTGELFS.

CDR3 sequence reads: CASSEQGLYTDTQYF. In DNA, the CDR3 is TGTGCCAGCAGTGAGCAGGGCCTTTACACAGATACGCAGTATTTT. The genes are TRBV6-1 and TRBJ2-3, with a weak D call TRBD1 (5 bases). Trimming cost V 3 bases and J 2 bases, with 12 bases left between them. Per the germline V gene, CDR1 is MNHNS and CDR2 is SASEGT. The CDR3 extends over 15 amino acids.

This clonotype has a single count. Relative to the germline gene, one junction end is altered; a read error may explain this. The CDR3 sequence is CVSFTRTRSTDTQYF. CDR3 nucleotides: TGTGTCAGCTTCACACGGACTAGATCGACAGATACGCAGTATTTT. The chain couples TRBV7-9 to TRBJ2-3; 7 nucleotides agree with TRBD2. CDR3 size: 15 residues. Germline V lookup: CDR1 SEHNR, CDR2 FQNEAQ (reference sequence).

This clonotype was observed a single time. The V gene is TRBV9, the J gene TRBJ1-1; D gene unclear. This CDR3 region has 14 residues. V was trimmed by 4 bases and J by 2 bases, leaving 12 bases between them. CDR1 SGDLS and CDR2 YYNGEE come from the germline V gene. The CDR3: CASSLHPGNTEAFF. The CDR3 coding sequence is TGTGCCAGCAGCCTTCACCCAGGTAACACTGAAGCTTTCTTT.

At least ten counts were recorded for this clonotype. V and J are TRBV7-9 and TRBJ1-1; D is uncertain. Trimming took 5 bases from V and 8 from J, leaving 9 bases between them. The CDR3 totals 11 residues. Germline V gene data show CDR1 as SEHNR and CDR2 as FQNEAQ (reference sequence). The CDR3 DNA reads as TGTGCCAGCAGCGGTGGACGGGAAGCTTTCTTT. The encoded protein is CASSGGREAFF.

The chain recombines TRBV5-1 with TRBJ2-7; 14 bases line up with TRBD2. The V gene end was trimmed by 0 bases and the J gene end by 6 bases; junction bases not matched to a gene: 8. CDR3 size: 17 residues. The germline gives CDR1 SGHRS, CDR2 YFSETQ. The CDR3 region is CASSLDGTSGRRGEQYF. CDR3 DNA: TGCGCCAGCAGCTTGGATGGGACTAGCGGGAGAAGGGGCGAGCAGTACTTC.

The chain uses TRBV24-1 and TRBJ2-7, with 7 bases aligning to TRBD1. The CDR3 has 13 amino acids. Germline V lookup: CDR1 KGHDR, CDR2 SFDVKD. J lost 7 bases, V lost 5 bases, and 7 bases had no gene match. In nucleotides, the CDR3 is TGTGCCACCAGTGTGCGCCAGGGGGATGAGCAGTACTTC. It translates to CATSVRQGDEQYF.

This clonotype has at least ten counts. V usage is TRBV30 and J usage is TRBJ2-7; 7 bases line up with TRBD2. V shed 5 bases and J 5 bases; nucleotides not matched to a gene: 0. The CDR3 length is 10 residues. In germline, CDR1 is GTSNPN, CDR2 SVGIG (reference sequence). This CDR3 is CAWGGDEQYF. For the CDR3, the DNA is TGTGCCTGGGGGGGGGACGAGCAGTACTTC.

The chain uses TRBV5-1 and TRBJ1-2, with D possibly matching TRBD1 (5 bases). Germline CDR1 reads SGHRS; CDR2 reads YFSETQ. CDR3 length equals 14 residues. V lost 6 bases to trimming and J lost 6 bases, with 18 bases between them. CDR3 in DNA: TGCGCCAGCACCCTGGGGCGGGGTGACAATGGCTACACCTTC. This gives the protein CASTLGRGDNGYTF.

CDR3 sequence reads: CASSFWDRGTEQYF. The CDR3 nucleotides are TGTGCCAGCAGCTTTTGGGACAGGGGAACCGAGCAGTACTTC. This sequence joins TRBV7-6 and TRBJ2-7; 10 bases are shared with TRBD1. The length of the CDR3 is 14 residues. V lost 3 bases and J lost 6; bases outside the gene matches: 5. The germline gives CDR1 SGHVS, CDR2 FNYEAQ.

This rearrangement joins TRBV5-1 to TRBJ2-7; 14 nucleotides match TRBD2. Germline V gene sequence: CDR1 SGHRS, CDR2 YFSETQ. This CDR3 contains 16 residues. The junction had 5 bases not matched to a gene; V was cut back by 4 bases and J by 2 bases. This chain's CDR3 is CASSTGTSGGPYEQYF. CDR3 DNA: TGCGCCAGCAGCACAGGGACTAGCGGGGGTCCCTACGAGCAGTACTTC.

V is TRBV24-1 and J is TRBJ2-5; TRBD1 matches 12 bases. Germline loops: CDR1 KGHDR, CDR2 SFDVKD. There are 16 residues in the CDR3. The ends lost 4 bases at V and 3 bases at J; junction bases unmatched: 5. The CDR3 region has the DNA TGTGCCACCAGTGACGCCGGGACAGGGGGCGAAGAGACCCAGTACTTC. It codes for CATSDAGTGGEETQYF.

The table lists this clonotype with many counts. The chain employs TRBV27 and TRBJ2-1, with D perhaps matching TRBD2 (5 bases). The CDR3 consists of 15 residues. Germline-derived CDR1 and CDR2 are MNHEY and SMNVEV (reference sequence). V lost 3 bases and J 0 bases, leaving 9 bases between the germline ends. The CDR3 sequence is CASSLTGSSYNEQFF. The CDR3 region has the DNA TGTGCCAGCAGTTTGACGGGGAGCTCCTACAATGAGCAGTTCTTC.

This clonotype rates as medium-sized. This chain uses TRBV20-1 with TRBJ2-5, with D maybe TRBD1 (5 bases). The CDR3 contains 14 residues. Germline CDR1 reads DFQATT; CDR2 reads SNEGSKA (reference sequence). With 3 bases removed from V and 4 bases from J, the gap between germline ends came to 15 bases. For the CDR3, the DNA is TGCAGTGCTAGCCCGCAGGCAGGGATAGAGACCCAGTACTTC. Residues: CSASPQAGIETQYF.

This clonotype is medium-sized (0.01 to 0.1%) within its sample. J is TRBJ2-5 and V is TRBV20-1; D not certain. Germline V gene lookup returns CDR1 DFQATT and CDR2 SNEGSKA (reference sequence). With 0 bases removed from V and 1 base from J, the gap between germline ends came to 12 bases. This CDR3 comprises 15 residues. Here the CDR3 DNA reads TGCAGTGCTAGAGATGGCGGCAGGCGCCAAGAGACCCAGTACTTC. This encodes CSARDGGRRQETQYF.

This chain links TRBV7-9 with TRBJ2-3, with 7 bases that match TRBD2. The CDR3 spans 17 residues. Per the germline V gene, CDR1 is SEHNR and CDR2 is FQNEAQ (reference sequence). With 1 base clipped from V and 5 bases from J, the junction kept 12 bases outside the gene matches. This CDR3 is CASSLEGGGTQRDTQYF. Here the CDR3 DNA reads TGTGCCAGCAGCTTAGAGGGCGGGGGAACACAAAGAGATACGCAGTATTTT.